Listed here are 27 T cell receptor beta chains from one sample, sequenced in a study of blood T cells in healthy people across ages. PCR was performed a second time for about 7 to 12 cycles using a sample-barcoded 5' primer and a J-beta primer mix. TCRdb reprocessed the 5' RACE reads via MiXCR and lists one record per CDR3 protein. The sample lists more than 650,000 distinct CDR3 sequences, less than 70% occurring once. The sequenced sample consisted of blood. The receptors here all came from an elderly man in good health.

This clonotype was found once. V is TRBV12-3 or TRBV12-4 and J is TRBJ2-4; 7 bases align to TRBD1. This CDR3 is 14 amino acids long. The trim removed 5 bases at V and 9 bases at J, leaving 10 bases unmatched. CDR3 coding DNA: TGTGCCAGCAGTCCCCTCCTACAGGGGACCATTCAGTACTTC. Protein sequence: CASSPLLQGTIQYF.

CDR3 protein: CASSLAAEGEQFF. In DNA, the CDR3 is TGCGCCAGCAGCTTGGCCGCAGAGGGTGAGCAGTTCTTC. This chain uses TRBV5-1 with TRBJ2-1, with a possible D match to TRBD2 (5 bases). Germline V CDR1 and CDR2: SGHRS, YFSETQ. CDR3 length: 13 amino acids. Trimming shortened V by 0 bases and J by 9 bases, and 10 bases separated the two germline ends. Full variable domain (rest looked up from reference TRBV5-1 and TRBJ2-1): KAGVTQTPRYLIKTRGQQVTLSCSPISGHRSVSWYQQTPGQGLQFLFEYFSETQRNKGNFPGRFSGRQFSNSRSEMNVSTLELGDSALYLCASSLAAEGEQFFGPGTRLTVL.

The table lists this clonotype with a count of one. The chain employs TRBV7-9 and TRBJ2-5; a weak D match, TRBD1 (6 bases). This CDR3 is built from 14 residues. Germline-derived CDR1 and CDR2 are SEHNR and FQNEAQ (reference sequence). Between the trimmed V and J ends, which lost 5 bases and 2 bases, there was a span of 12 bases. CDR3: CASSTWTVQETQYF. DNA for the CDR3: TGTGCCAGCAGCACCTGGACAGTACAAGAGACCCAGTACTTC. Combining the CDR3 with reference TRBV7-9 and TRBJ2-5 gives the whole variable domain DTGVSQNPRHKITKRGQNVTFRCDPISEHNRLYWYRQTLGQGPEFLTYFQNEAQLEKSRLLSDRFSAERPKGSFSTLEIQRTEQGDSAMYLCASSTWTVQETQYFGPGTRLLVL.

This chain connects TRBV9 to TRBJ2-3, with D perhaps being TRBD1 or TRBD2 (5 bases each). Germline-derived CDR1 and CDR2 are SGDLS and YYNGEE. The CDR3 is made up of 10 amino acids. In DNA, the CDR3 is TGTGCGGCCGCCGGGGCCGTCCCGTATTTT. It encodes CAAAGAVPYF.

This clonotype was picked up a small number of times. This chain links TRBV27 with TRBJ2-3; D unresolved. V lost 2 bases, J lost 2 bases, and 5 bases lay in between. The CDR3 consists of 13 residues. Germline V gives CDR1 MNHEY, CDR2 SMNVEV (reference sequence). CDR3 residues: CASSLIVTDTQYF. CDR3 sequence (DNA): TGTGCCAGCAGTTTAATTGTCACAGATACGCAGTATTTT.

To note about this clonotype: One junction end disagrees with the germline gene, perhaps due to a read error. The chain links TRBV5-1 to TRBJ2-6; 9 bases map to TRBD1. The CDR3 contains 19 residues. Germline V gene lookup returns CDR1 SGHRS and CDR2 YFSETQ. CDR3 sequence reads: CASSEIPGQGLSGANVLIF. CDR3 bases: TGCGCCAGCAGCGAAATCCCGGGACAGGGCCTCTCTGGGGCCAACGTCCTGATTTTC.

The chain employs TRBV7-3 and TRBJ2-6; D gene uncertain. This CDR3 has 15 amino acids. V was cut by 2 bases and J by 4 bases, with 9 bases left in between. Germline values: CDR1 SGHTA, CDR2 FQGTGA. The CDR3 loop is CASSLWAVGANVLTF. CDR3 DNA sequence: TGTGCCAGCAGCTTATGGGCAGTCGGGGCCAACGTCCTGACTTTC.

This chain links TRBV3-1 with TRBJ2-6; TRBD1 aligns across 10 bases. Losses at the gene ends were 4 bases for V and 0 bases for J; bases not matched to a gene: 9. Germline loops: CDR1 LGHDT, CDR2 YNNKEL (reference sequence). The CDR3 covers 19 residues. CDR3: CASSRSDRGGPSGANVLTF. Here the CDR3 DNA reads TGTGCCAGCAGCCGTTCGGACAGGGGGGGACCCTCTGGGGCCAACGTCCTGACTTTC. Together with reference TRBV3-1 and TRBJ2-6, the CDR3 gives the full variable domain: DTAVSQTPKYLVTQMGNDKSIKCEQNLGHDTMYWYKQDSKKFLKIMFSYNNKELIINETVPNRFSPKSPDKAHLNLHINSLELGDSAVYFCASSRSDRGGPSGANVLTFGAGSRLTVL.

This clonotype was found many times. The rearrangement links TRBV28 to TRBJ2-6; D possibly corresponds to TRBD2 (6 bases). This CDR3 has 14 amino acids. The V gene's germline CDR1 is MDHEN and CDR2 SYDVKM. V was pared by 8 bases and J by 0 bases, with 8 bases between. The CDR3 spells CASGGSSGANVLTF. The CDR3, as DNA: TGTGCCAGCGGAGGGAGCTCTGGGGCCAACGTCCTGACTTTC.

This chain links TRBV6-4 with TRBJ1-6, with D tentatively TRBD1 (5 bases). Germline V lookup: CDR1 MRHNA, CDR2 SNTAGT. This CDR3 comprises 15 residues. V dropped 3 bases and J dropped 7 bases, with 13 bases sitting between them. Here the CDR3 DNA reads TGTGCCAGCAGTGAGAGGGGAACAAAGAATTCACCCCTCCACTTT. Protein product: CASSERGTKNSPLHF.

This chain uses TRBV7-9 with TRBJ2-7; D unresolved. The CDR3 sequence is 13 residues long. V shed 5 bases and J shed 6 bases, with 14 bases lying between them. Germline CDR1 is SEHNR and CDR2 is FQNEAQ (reference sequence). The CDR3 is CASSVEAVSEQYF. For the CDR3, the DNA is TGTGCCAGCAGCGTCGAGGCAGTCTCCGAGCAGTACTTC.

The V gene is TRBV12-3 or TRBV12-4, the J gene TRBJ1-2, with no clear D. V was shortened by 3 bases and J by 1 base, with 9 bases between the two germline ends. The CDR3 covers 14 residues. The CDR3 coding sequence is TGTGCCAGCAGTTTCTACAGCGTTAACTATGGCTACACCTTC. This gives the protein CASSFYSVNYGYTF.

The J gene is TRBJ2-1, the V gene TRBV13, with 11 bases aligning to TRBD2. V dropped 8 bases and J dropped 8; count of bases not matched to a gene: 20. Germline V lookup: CDR1 PRHDT, CDR2 FYEKMQ (reference sequence). This CDR3 contains 18 residues. The CDR3 region has the DNA TGTGCCAGCGGCTCCTCCTCACGTCTAGCGGGAGGCAATTATGAGCAGTTCTTC. Translation: CASGSSSRLAGGNYEQFF.

This chain links TRBV4-2 with TRBJ2-1, with 10 bases fitting TRBD2. The CDR3 has 15 residues. The germline V gene encodes CDR1 LGHNA and CDR2 YNFKEQ. Trimming at V came to 1 base and at J to 9 bases, leaving 6 bases not matched to a gene. Here the CDR3 reads CASSQGAGGPGEQFF. As DNA, the CDR3 is TGTGCCAGCAGCCAAGGAGCGGGAGGGCCCGGTGAGCAGTTCTTC.

This clonotype turned up a few times. The chain employs TRBV20-1 and TRBJ2-3; D unclear. Germline V gene lookup returns CDR1 DFQATT and CDR2 SNEGSKA (reference sequence). The CDR3 is 13 amino acids. Trimming took off 1 base at V and 4 bases at J, with 9 bases between the two ends. The CDR3 DNA is TGCAGTGCTAGAGTTGGCGAAGCAGATACGCAGTATTTT. Translation: CSARVGEADTQYF.

The chain employs TRBV5-1 and TRBJ2-5; D perhaps matches TRBD2 (5 bases). Trimming pared 2 bases from V and 5 bases from J, leaving 13 bases between. The CDR3 extends over 14 amino acids. CDR1 is SGHRS and CDR2 is YFSETQ in the germline V gene. CDR3 region: CASSFRAGMETQYF. The CDR3 bases are TGCGCCAGCAGCTTTCGGGCCGGGATGGAGACCCAGTACTTC.

This clonotype was observed a few times. The chain has TRBV12-3 or TRBV12-4 and TRBJ2-3; a weak D match, TRBD2 (7 bases). The CDR3 is 15 amino acids. V was clipped by 3 bases and J by 14 bases, with 24 bases between them. CDR3 nucleotide sequence: TGTGCCAGCAGTTTGTCGGGGGGCGGGCACAGATACGCGTATTTT. Protein product: CASSLSGGGHRYAYF.

The J gene is TRBJ2-7, the V gene TRBV7-8; D perhaps matches TRBD2 (5 bases). Trimming cost V 4 bases and J 4 bases, with 14 bases left between them. The CDR3 is 14 amino acids. CDR1 and CDR2 (germline): SGHVS, FQNEAQ. CDR3 DNA: TGTGCCAGCAGCTCTGGGGAGAAACCTTACGAGCAGTACTTC. Translation: CASSSGEKPYEQYF.

The V gene is TRBV5-1, the J gene TRBJ2-1; 12 nucleotides match TRBD2. V dropped 3 bases and J dropped 5; count of bases not matched to a gene: 6. Looked up from germline, CDR1 is SGHRS and CDR2 is YFSETQ. This CDR3 is built from 16 residues. The CDR3 DNA is TGCGCCAGCAGCTCCCTAGCGGGAGGGCCCCACAATGAGCAGTTCTTC. This sequence encodes CASSSLAGGPHNEQFF. The whole variable domain, remainder taken from reference TRBV5-1 and TRBJ2-1, is KAGVTQTPRYLIKTRGQQVTLSCSPISGHRSVSWYQQTPGQGLQFLFEYFSETQRNKGNFPGRFSGRQFSNSRSEMNVSTLELGDSALYLCASSSLAGGPHNEQFFGPGTRLTVL.

This chain links TRBV3-1 with TRBJ2-5; D not resolved. Per germline, CDR1 LGHDT and CDR2 YNNKEL (reference sequence). The length of the CDR3 is 15 residues. V was shortened by 6 bases and J by 11 bases, with 25 bases between the two germline ends. CDR3 loop: CASSQSPNLGEEQYF. CDR3 DNA sequence: TGTGCCAGCAGTCAATCCCCTAATTTAGGCGAGGAGCAGTACTTC.

The chain recombines TRBV12-3 or TRBV12-4 with TRBJ2-3; a weak D match, TRBD1 (6 bases). V dropped 4 bases and J dropped 14 bases, with 34 bases sitting between them. This CDR3 spans 18 amino acids. The CDR3 nucleotides read TGTGCCAGCAGTTCCCGAACAGGGATGGGCATCCAGCACAGATACGCGTATTTT. The encoded protein is CASSSRTGMGIQHRYAYF.

This clonotype was counted at least ten times. The chain employs TRBV11-2 and TRBJ2-7, with 14 positions matching TRBD2. This CDR3 is 18 amino acids long. Germline V gene data show CDR1 as SGHAT and CDR2 as FQNNGV. Trimming removed 4 bases from V and 1 base from J; junction bases left unmatched: 9. The CDR3, as DNA: TGTGCCAGCAGCTACACGGGACTAGCGGGAGTGGGGTCCTACGAGCAGTACTTC. Translated: CASSYTGLAGVGSYEQYF.

The chain has TRBV12-3 or TRBV12-4 and TRBJ2-7, with 8 bases fitting TRBD1. V dropped 5 bases and J dropped 6; count of bases not matched to a gene: 9. The CDR3 covers 14 residues. The DNA for the CDR3 is TGTGCCAGCAGTCTTAGACAGGGGTCAGGCGAGCAGTACTTC. Protein product: CASSLRQGSGEQYF.

The chain recombines TRBV12-3 or TRBV12-4 with TRBJ2-6; D may match TRBD1 or TRBD2 (5 bases each). The CDR3 contains 15 residues. The germline V and J ends were trimmed by 3 bases and 4 bases, with 10 bases remaining between them. For the CDR3, the DNA is TGTGCCAGCAGTTTTGGGGGACGAGGGGCCAACGTCCTGACTTTC. This translates into CASSFGGRGANVLTF.

The rearrangement joins TRBV12-3 or TRBV12-4 to TRBJ2-2; D possibly corresponds to TRBD2 (6 bases). Trimming removed 7 bases at V and 7 bases at J, with 22 bases between. The CDR3 loop spans 16 amino acids. CDR3 amino acids: CASTLEGRDLFGELFF. The CDR3 DNA follows: TGTGCCAGCACCCTAGAGGGGCGGGACCTTTTCGGGGAGCTGTTTTTT.

This clonotype showed up just a few times. The rearrangement joins TRBV12-3 or TRBV12-4 to TRBJ2-7; D is possibly TRBD2 (5 bases). The CDR3 loop spans 13 amino acids. Trimming pared 6 bases from V and 4 bases from J, leaving 13 bases between. The CDR3 loop is CASSSGSNYEQYF. The CDR3 nucleotides are TGTGCCAGCAGCTCGGGATCTAATTACGAGCAGTACTTC.

V and J are TRBV12-3 or TRBV12-4 and TRBJ2-7; 14 positions match TRBD2. V trimming: 5 bases; J trimming: 6 bases; junction bases outside the gene matches: 9. This CDR3 region has 16 residues. The CDR3 coding sequence is TGTGCCAGCAGTCTGGGGACTAGCGGGAGTGTGGGCGAGCAGTACTTC. Its translation is CASSLGTSGSVGEQYF.